These 28 T cell receptor beta chains were sequenced from one sample in a study of a mutant IDH1 vaccine in newly diagnosed glioma. Sample time point: week 47, end of study. The content of each vaccine dose was 300 ug of mutant IDH1 20-mer peptide, and topical imiquimod accompanied it. Sequencing used immunoSEQ multiplex PCR; TCRdb keeps in-frame clones, though not all of them. The data show 25,000 or so clones, more than 70% seen once. Their antigen targets remain unknown. This material consisted of PBMCs, taken from a glioma patient whose treatment included an IDH1 peptide vaccine. These receptor sequences come from a man aged 40-55 years with glioma.

The V and J genes are TRBV6-1 and TRBJ1-3, with a possible D match to TRBD1 (5 bases). The CDR3 has 14 amino acids. Trimming shortened V by 5 bases and J by 2 bases, and 10 bases separated the two germline ends. The germline gives CDR1 MNHNS, CDR2 SASEGT. The CDR3 protein is CASSPWGTGNTIYF. DNA of the CDR3: TGTGCCAGCAGTCCATGGGGGACTGGAAACACCATATATTTT.

This chain's CDR3 is CACIPTSGSYEQYF. The CDR3 DNA follows: TGTGCCTGTATCCCGACTAGCGGGAGCTACGAGCAGTACTTC. The chain couples TRBV7-9 to TRBJ2-7, with TRBD2 identical over 12 bases. J was trimmed by 3 bases and V by 11 bases; bases with no gene match: 8. The germline V gene encodes CDR1 SEHNR and CDR2 FQNEAQ (reference sequence). CDR3 size: 14 residues.

This clone was recorded a few times. J is TRBJ1-1 and V is TRBV19; weak D call: TRBD1 (5 bases). Deletions cut 3 bases from V and 3 bases from J, with 11 bases between. CDR1 is LNHDA, CDR2 SQIVND, per germline (reference sequence). The CDR3 length is 14 residues. The chain's CDR3 is CASSIPGRDTEAFF. CDR3 DNA sequence: TGTGCCAGTAGTATCCCAGGGAGGGACACTGAAGCTTTCTTT.

This clone showed up just a few times. The chain links TRBV4-3 to TRBJ2-5, with 10 bases lining up with TRBD2. The CDR3 is made up of 14 amino acids. Germline assignment: CDR1 LGHNA and CDR2 YSLEER. After removal of 3 bases from V and 5 bases from J, the junction contained 3 bases not matched to a gene. The CDR3 region has the DNA TGCGCCAGCAGCCACCAGACTAGCGGGGAGACCCAGTACTTC. It encodes CASSHQTSGETQYF.

This clone has only one observation. The CDR3 is CASRLGQGASDTQYF. The CDR3 bases are TGTGCCAGTAGACTAGGACAGGGGGCGTCAGATACGCAGTATTTT. The chain recombines TRBV19 with TRBJ2-3; 11 bases fit TRBD1. V lost 6 bases, J lost 4 bases, and 6 bases stayed unmatched. Germline values: CDR1 LNHDA, CDR2 SQIVND (reference sequence). This CDR3 comprises 15 residues.

J is TRBJ2-2 and V is TRBV6-1; 13 nucleotides align to TRBD2. The CDR3 extends over 20 amino acids. The V and J ends lost 0 bases and 0 bases, in that order; junction bases with no gene match: 7. Germline CDR1 is MNHNS and CDR2 is SASEGT. CDR3 sequence (DNA): TGTGCCAGCAGTGAAGCAAGGACTAGCGGGGGTTATGCGAACACCGGGGAGCTGTTTTTT. Its protein product is CASSEARTSGGYANTGELFF.

The chain joins TRBV19 to TRBJ2-5; 9 bases align to TRBD2. Trimming removed 3 bases from V and 6 bases from J; junction bases left unmatched: 5. The germline V gene has CDR1 LNHDA and CDR2 SQIVND (reference sequence). This CDR3 is 14 amino acids long. The CDR3, as DNA: TGTGCCAGTAGTATCACTAGCGGGCGACAGACCCAGTACTTC. Translating it yields CASSITSGRQTQYF. The complete variable domain, with remaining parts taken from reference TRBV19 and TRBJ2-5, reads DGGITQSPKYLFRKEGQNVTLSCEQNLNHDAMYWYRQDPGQGLRLIYYSQIVNDFQKGDIAEGYSVSREKKESFPLTVTSAQKNPTAFYLCASSITSGRQTQYFGPGTRLLVL.

V and J are TRBV6-1 and TRBJ2-7; D not certain. The CDR3 is 12 residues long. Germline V gene lookup returns CDR1 MNHNS and CDR2 SASEGT. V shed 4 bases and J shed 5 bases, with 9 bases lying between them. In DNA, the CDR3 is TGTGCCAGCAGTGGTGACAAGGACGAGCAGTACTTC. It yields the protein CASSGDKDEQYF.

J is TRBJ2-7 and V is TRBV5-4; possibly TRBD1 or TRBD2 for D (5 bases each). The germline V and J ends were trimmed by 0 bases and 4 bases, with 17 bases remaining between them. The CDR3 totals 16 residues. CDR1 and CDR2 from the germline V gene are SGHNT and YYREEE (reference sequence). For the CDR3, the DNA is TGTGCCAGCAGCTTGGCCTTGGGACCCGGGGTGTACGAGCAGTACTTC. It yields the protein CASSLALGPGVYEQYF.

The V and J genes are TRBV5-1 and TRBJ2-7; 7 nucleotides align to TRBD1. Trimming cost V 4 bases and J 4 bases; bases outside gene matches: 11. Germline loops: CDR1 SGHRS, CDR2 YFSETQ. The CDR3 covers 15 residues. In DNA, the CDR3 is TGCGCCAGCAGCCAAGATCCGGGACAGCAATACGAGCAGTACTTC. Protein: CASSQDPGQQYEQYF.

The V call is TRBV2, the J call TRBJ1-2; TRBD1 matches 7 bases. The CDR3 has 13 amino acids. Germline trimming cut 6 bases from V and 5 bases from J; bases unmatched to any gene: 6. The germline gives CDR1 SNHLY, CDR2 FYNNEI. The CDR3 loop reads CASRWDSVYGYTF. In DNA form, the CDR3 reads TGTGCCAGCAGATGGGACAGTGTTTATGGCTACACCTTC.

This chain uses TRBV2 with TRBJ2-7; 13 bases agree with TRBD2. With 3 bases clipped from V and 5 bases from J, the junction kept 7 bases outside the gene matches. CDR1 and CDR2 (germline): SNHLY, FYNNEI. CDR3 length equals 16 residues. CDR3 in amino acids: CASSESRTSGSHEQYF. CDR3 in DNA: TGTGCCAGCAGTGAGAGCCGGACTAGCGGGAGCCACGAGCAGTACTTC.

The chain combines TRBV20-1 with TRBJ1-2, with TRBD1 matching 7 bases. The CDR3 extends over 11 amino acids. Germline V CDR1 and CDR2: DFQATT, SNEGSKA (reference sequence). V shed 6 bases, J shed 8 bases, and the junction held 6 bases outside the gene matches. Here the CDR3 DNA reads TGCAGTGCCGACAGGGTACAAGGCTACACCTTC. This codes for CSADRVQGYTF.

The V call is TRBV27, the J call TRBJ2-7, with a tentative D call TRBD2 (5 bases). The CDR3 is 17 amino acids. Germline CDR1 is MNHEY and CDR2 is SMNVEV (reference sequence). V lost 0 bases, J lost 0 bases, and 15 bases lay in between. The CDR3 region has the DNA TGTGCCAGCAGTTTATCGAGCGGACCTCCGAGCTCCTACGAGCAGTACTTC. It encodes CASSLSSGPPSSYEQYF.

The genes are TRBV4-1 and TRBJ1-1; possibly TRBD1 for D (5 bases). This CDR3 spans 14 amino acids. Germline-derived CDR1 and CDR2 are MGHRA and YSYEKL. The V end was cut by 6 bases, the J end by 1 base, with 12 bases between. CDR3 loop: CASRGTLRNTEAFF. Here the CDR3 DNA reads TGCGCCAGCAGAGGGACCCTGCGGAACACTGAAGCTTTCTTT.

The chain links TRBV19 to TRBJ2-1; 9 bases fit TRBD2. CDR3 length: 16 amino acids. V dropped 5 bases and J dropped 5; count of bases not matched to a gene: 10. Germline V gene data show CDR1 as LNHDA and CDR2 as SQIVND (reference sequence). For the CDR3, the DNA is TGTGCCAGTAGTTTGGATAGCGGGAGCGGGAACAATGAGCAGTTCTTC. It codes for CASSLDSGSGNNEQFF.

The rearrangement uses TRBV19 and TRBJ2-5; D uncertain. V lost 4 bases, J lost 5 bases, and 8 bases lay in between. The CDR3 has 12 residues. The germline V gene encodes CDR1 LNHDA and CDR2 SQIVND (reference sequence). The CDR3 is CASSTPPETQYF. CDR3 DNA: TGTGCCAGTAGTACCCCTCCGGAGACCCAGTACTTC.

V and J are TRBV19 and TRBJ2-6; TRBD1 aligns across 8 bases. The CDR3 sequence is 21 residues long. The ends lost 7 bases at V and 0 bases at J; junction bases unmatched: 20. Germline loops: CDR1 LNHDA, CDR2 SQIVND (reference sequence). As DNA, the CDR3 is TGTGCCAGTATACTACAGGGGGTAAATCCCTCAGCCCACTCTGGGGCCAACGTCCTGACTTTC. It is translated as CASILQGVNPSAHSGANVLTF.

The chain combines TRBV19 with TRBJ2-7; 8 bases align to TRBD2. Per germline, CDR1 LNHDA and CDR2 SQIVND (reference sequence). The CDR3 spans 16 residues. J lost 3 bases, V lost 4 bases, and 11 bases had no gene match. The DNA for the CDR3 is TGTGCCAGTAGTACAGTCCCCGGCGGGAGGAGCTACGAGCAGTACTTC. This sequence encodes CASSTVPGGRSYEQYF.

The chain has TRBV11-1 and TRBJ2-7; D is possibly TRBD1 (7 bases). The germline V gene encodes CDR1 SGHAT and CDR2 FQDESV (reference sequence). The CDR3 has 14 amino acids. The V end lost 7 bases, the J end lost 6 bases, and 19 bases lay between the germline ends. The CDR3 region is CASTRRGRAVEQYF. The CDR3 DNA is TGTGCCAGCACCAGGAGGGGGCGTGCGGTCGAGCAGTACTTC.

The chain couples TRBV5-1 to TRBJ2-5; a weak D match, TRBD1 (6 bases). The CDR3 sequence is 15 residues long. V was shortened by 6 bases and J by 3 bases, with 18 bases between the two germline ends. Germline values: CDR1 SGHRS, CDR2 YFSETQ. This chain's CDR3 is CASTPPEAGEETQYF. The CDR3 bases are TGCGCCAGCACCCCCCCCGAGGCAGGGGAAGAGACCCAGTACTTC.

The gene calls are TRBV4-1 and TRBJ2-7; TRBD2 is a possible D gene (5 bases). The CDR3 runs 12 residues. The V end was cut by 4 bases, the J end by 5 bases, with 9 bases between. Germline assignment: CDR1 MGHRA and CDR2 YSYEKL. The CDR3 region has the DNA TGCGCCAGCAGCCGAGGGAACAACGAGCAGTACTTC. This sequence encodes CASSRGNNEQYF.

This chain connects TRBV4-2 to TRBJ2-1; D unresolved. The germline V and J ends were trimmed by 0 bases and 5 bases, with 11 bases remaining between them. The CDR3 is made up of 15 amino acids. The germline CDR1 and CDR2 sequences are LGHNA and YNFKEQ. The CDR3: CASSQDPHYNNEQFF. The CDR3 DNA sequence: TGTGCCAGCAGCCAAGATCCACACTACAACAATGAGCAGTTCTTC.

This clone occurred once. The V call is TRBV29-1, the J call TRBJ2-5; possibly TRBD2 for D (7 bases). The length of the CDR3 is 14 residues. V lost 6 bases, J lost 4 bases, and 18 bases lay in between. Germline V gene sequence: CDR1 SQVTM, CDR2 ANQGSEA. CDR3 in DNA: TGCAGCGTACAGAGGGGGGGCGCGGGAGAGACCCAGTACTTC. Translating it yields CSVQRGGAGETQYF.

CDR3 amino acids: CASSSGQGADQTDTQYF. The CDR3 DNA follows: TGTGCCAGCAGCTCGGGACAGGGGGCCGATCAAACAGATACGCAGTATTTT. The gene calls are TRBV21-1 and TRBJ2-3; the table's D call of TRBD1 was not tested on the DNA. TRBV21-1 has pseudogene status. CDR3 length: 17 residues.

This clone was seen just once. The chain links TRBV4-1 to TRBJ2-7, with D possibly matching TRBD2 (6 bases). CDR3 length: 14 residues. V was pared by 3 bases and J by 3 bases, with 12 bases between. From germline, CDR1 is MGHRA and CDR2 YSYEKL. CDR3 protein: CASSHPGLNYEQYF. Written as DNA, the CDR3 is TGCGCCAGCAGCCACCCGGGACTGAACTACGAGCAGTACTTC.

This sequence joins TRBV7-8 and TRBJ2-3; D is unclear. Per the germline V gene, CDR1 is SGHVS and CDR2 is FQNEAQ. The ends were cut back, 6 bases at V and 6 bases at J, with 19 bases in the middle. This CDR3 spans 15 amino acids. For the CDR3, the DNA is TGTGCCAGCAGTCCACCCGGACCCCTCGAGGATACGCAGTATTTT. Residues: CASSPPGPLEDTQYF.

The chain couples TRBV7-2 to TRBJ1-2, with 7 bases that match TRBD1. CDR3 length: 17 amino acids. Germline CDR1 is SGHTA and CDR2 is FQGNSA. Trimming took 5 bases from V and 4 from J; bases not matched to a gene: 16. Written as DNA, the CDR3 is TGTGCCAGCAGCATCGGACAGGTGGGGGGGAAGGGCTATGGCTACACCTTC. Its protein product is CASSIGQVGGKGYGYTF. Complete variable domain (other parts from reference TRBV7-2 and TRBJ1-2): GAGVSQSPSNKVTEKGKDVELRCDPISGHTALYWYRQSLGQGLEFLIYFQGNSAPDKSGLPSDRFSAERTGGSVSTLTIQRTQQEDSAVYLCASSIGQVGGKGYGYTFGSGTRLTVV.